These 27 T cell receptor beta chains came from one sample sequenced in a study of read filtering for tumor transcriptome and immune sequencing. From approximately 430 ng of RNA, a library with molecular barcoded alpha/delta and beta/gamma adaptors was made. TCRdb reprocessed the reads via MiXCR and lists one record per CDR3 protein. The sample consists of some 130,000 distinct CDR3 sequences, approximately 13% of them appearing once. Sequencing input: a population of CD138-negative cells sorted from bone marrow. All receptors derive from a donor at least 40 years old with multiple myeloma.

This clonotype was observed many times. V and J are TRBV29-1 and TRBJ2-7; the match to TRBD1 covers 8 bases. The CDR3 totals 16 residues. Germline V gives CDR1 SQVTM, CDR2 ANQGSEA. With 4 bases clipped from V and 3 bases from J, the junction kept 14 bases outside the gene matches. CDR3 coding DNA: TGCAGCGTTGGGGGGCCCGGGACAGGAACCTTCTACGAGCAGTACTTC. It translates to CSVGGPGTGTFYEQYF.

The rearrangement links TRBV7-3 to TRBJ2-1; 7 bases fit TRBD2. V shed 5 bases, J shed 6 bases, and the junction held 13 bases outside the gene matches. Germline CDR1 and CDR2: SGHTA and FQGTGA. The CDR3 is made up of 16 amino acids. The CDR3 DNA is TGTGCCAGCAGCCCGGGTGGGGGGGTTATCGGCAATGAGCAGTTCTTC. Translating it yields CASSPGGGVIGNEQFF.

The gene calls are TRBV4-1 and TRBJ2-3; 10 positions agree with TRBD2. Germline loops: CDR1 MGHRA, CDR2 YSYEKL. The CDR3 length is 18 residues. J lost 5 bases, V lost 3 bases, and 14 bases had no gene match. The DNA of the CDR3 is TGCGCCAGCAGCCACCCCCAAAGGCAGCGGGGGGGCGTAGATACGCAGTATTTT. Its protein is CASSHPQRQRGGVDTQYF.

About this clonotype itself: The CDR3 does not end in the conserved phenylalanine or tryptophan, so this is likely a read error. J is TRBJ2-1 and V is TRBV5-6, with 8 bases aligning to TRBD1. From germline, CDR1 is SGHDT and CDR2 YYEEEE. The CDR3 contains 12 residues. CDR3: CAGSQGAGEQFL. The CDR3 nucleotides read TGTGCCGGCAGCCAGGGGGCGGGTGAGCAGTTCCTC.

This clonotype was seen a few times. Its ends do not fully match the called genes, so a read error is possible. The CDR3 loop reads CASSRPRTGAGELVF. The DNA for the CDR3 is TGTGCCAGCAGCCGACCGCGTACAGGGGCCGGGGAGCTGGTTTTT. The rearrangement uses TRBV7-6 and TRBJ2-2; TRBD1 matches 7 bases. Germline V lookup: CDR1 SGHVS, CDR2 FNYEAQ. This CDR3 comprises 15 residues.

This clonotype was counted at least ten times. The genes are TRBV28 and TRBJ2-5; 11 nucleotides agree with TRBD1. Germline V gives CDR1 MDHEN, CDR2 SYDVKM. The CDR3 is 18 amino acids. The J segment lost 4 bases and the V segment lost 4 bases, leaving 14 bases of the junction unmatched. CDR3 in amino acids: CASSSHPTRTGGGETQYF. CDR3 DNA: TGTGCCAGCAGTTCTCACCCGACTCGGACAGGGGGCGGAGAGACCCAGTACTTC.

On this clonotype: This may be a read error: a much more frequent sequence differs by one nucleotide. The V call is TRBV12-3 or TRBV12-4, the J call TRBJ1-1; D ambiguous. V lost 1 base and J 1 base, leaving 7 bases between the germline ends. CDR3 length equals 14 residues. In DNA, the CDR3 is TGTGCCAGCAGTTTAGGGCCTGAGAACACTGAAGCTTTCTTT. Translation: CASSLGPENTEAFF.

In the case of this clonotype: A much larger clone is a single base away; this may be a read error. The CDR3 does not close with the conserved phenylalanine or tryptophan, likely indicating a read error. The chain carries TRBV5-1 and TRBJ2-1; TRBD2 agrees at 9 bases. Trimming removed 4 bases from V and 7 bases from J; junction bases left unmatched: 9. The germline V gene encodes CDR1 SGHRS and CDR2 YFSETQ. The CDR3 runs to 15 residues. CDR3 bases: TGCGCCAGCAGCGCTCAGGGACTAGCTGGGAATGAGCAGTTCCTC. It specifies CASSAQGLAGNEQFL.

This clonotype was detected only a few times. The rearrangement uses TRBV5-1 and TRBJ2-7; 9 nucleotides agree with TRBD1. Unmatched junction bases numbered 6, after V lost 5 bases and J lost 0 bases. Per germline, CDR1 SGHRS and CDR2 YFSETQ. CDR3 length: 15 amino acids. The CDR3 protein is CASSPDRGSSYEQYF. CDR3 coding DNA: TGCGCCAGCAGTCCGGACAGGGGCTCCTCCTACGAGCAGTACTTC. Full variable domain (rest looked up from reference TRBV5-1 and TRBJ2-7): KAGVTQTPRYLIKTRGQQVTLSCSPISGHRSVSWYQQTPGQGLQFLFEYFSETQRNKGNFPGRFSGRQFSNSRSEMNVSTLELGDSALYLCASSPDRGSSYEQYFGPGTRLTVT.

This clonotype has ten or more counts. The V and J genes are TRBV9 and TRBJ2-1; 9 positions match TRBD1. The V gene end was trimmed by 6 bases and the J gene end by 3 bases; junction bases not matched to a gene: 7. Per the germline V gene, CDR1 is SGDLS and CDR2 is YYNGEE. CDR3 size: 15 residues. CDR3 in DNA: TGTGCCAGCACCTCGGGACAGGGTTTCTACAATGAGCAGTTCTTC. Amino acid sequence: CASTSGQGFYNEQFF.

This clonotype was counted ten times or more. This chain connects TRBV6-5 to TRBJ2-2; D is unresolved. Trimming took 7 bases from V and 1 from J, leaving 10 bases between them. The CDR3 consists of 14 residues. Germline V gene data show CDR1 as MNHEY and CDR2 as SVGAGI. The CDR3 region has the DNA TGTGCCAGCACGGGTACGGTGAACACCGGGGAGCTGTTTTTT. It is translated as CASTGTVNTGELFF.

The table lists this clonotype with many counts. The chain carries TRBV7-9 and TRBJ2-2; no definite D call. This CDR3 has 12 residues. Per the germline V gene, CDR1 is SEHNR and CDR2 is FQNEAQ (reference sequence). The V end lost 0 bases, the J end lost 5 bases, and 1 base lay between the germline ends. The DNA for the CDR3 is TGTGCCAGCAGCTTAGCAACCGGGGAGCTGTTTTTT. Translated, it gives CASSLATGELFF.

The table lists this clonotype with many counts. V usage is TRBV7-2 and J usage is TRBJ2-1, with D unresolved. Trimming shortened V by 5 bases and J by 10 bases, and 12 bases separated the two germline ends. Germline loops: CDR1 SGHTA, CDR2 FQGNSA. This CDR3 spans 12 amino acids. The CDR3 here is CASSPFRSEQFF. The CDR3 nucleotides are TGTGCCAGCAGCCCCTTCAGGTCGGAGCAGTTCTTC. Full variable domain (missing parts from reference TRBV7-2 and TRBJ2-1): GAGVSQSPSNKVTEKGKDVELRCDPISGHTALYWYRQSLGQGLEFLIYFQGNSAPDKSGLPSDRFSAERTGGSVSTLTIQRTQQEDSAVYLCASSPFRSEQFFGPGTRLTVL.

This clonotype was seen repeatedly, ten times or more. V usage is TRBV20-1 and J usage is TRBJ2-1, with 7 bases matching TRBD2. Germline CDR1 and CDR2: DFQATT and SNEGSKA (reference sequence). Trimming removed 3 bases from V and 3 bases from J; junction bases left unmatched: 5. The CDR3 consists of 14 residues. CDR3: CSASASGNYNEQFF. The CDR3, as DNA: TGCAGTGCTAGTGCCAGCGGGAACTACAATGAGCAGTTCTTC.

This clonotype has a count of ten or more. The CDR3 sequence is CASSHRDRSYEQYF. CDR3 sequence (DNA): TGTGCCAGCAGCCATCGGGACAGGTCCTACGAGCAGTACTTC. The genes are TRBV3-1 and TRBJ2-7; 8 bases match TRBD1. The CDR3 has 14 residues. Germline lookup yields CDR1 LGHDT and CDR2 YNNKEL (reference sequence). The V gene end was trimmed by 3 bases and the J gene end by 1 base; junction bases not matched to a gene: 2.

In this sample, this clonotype turned up many times. The rearrangement links TRBV14 to TRBJ1-2; D gene ambiguous. This CDR3 has 13 residues. Trimming took 6 bases from V and 6 from J, leaving 14 bases between them. From germline, CDR1 is SGHDN and CDR2 FVKESK. DNA for the CDR3: TGTGCCAGCAGTCAAACGATCAGCCATGGCTACACCTTC. This encodes CASSQTISHGYTF.

This chain's CDR3 is CASSLGVPPRADTQYF. The CDR3 DNA reads as TGTGCCAGCAGCTTAGGGGTGCCCCCTCGGGCAGATACGCAGTATTTT. The J gene is TRBJ2-3, the V gene TRBV7-9; D uncertain. Trimming took 1 base from V and 4 from J, leaving 15 bases between them. CDR3 length equals 16 residues. Germline V gene lookup returns CDR1 SEHNR and CDR2 FQNEAQ (reference sequence).

Many counts were recorded for this clonotype. This sequence joins TRBV5-1 and TRBJ2-5, with unresolved D. The CDR3 is 14 amino acids. From germline, CDR1 is SGHRS and CDR2 YFSETQ. Trimming stripped 9 bases from V and 0 bases from J, with 15 bases between. CDR3 nucleotide sequence: TGCGCCACGCGGCTTAGCAGAAACCAAGAGACCCAGTACTTC. Amino acid sequence: CATRLSRNQETQYF. The whole variable domain, filled in from reference TRBV5-1 and TRBJ2-5, reads KAGVTQTPRYLIKTRGQQVTLSCSPISGHRSVSWYQQTPGQGLQFLFEYFSETQRNKGNFPGRFSGRQFSNSRSEMNVSTLELGDSALYLCATRLSRNQETQYFGPGTRLLVL.

This clonotype has a count of ten or more. The J gene is TRBJ2-3, the V gene TRBV6-1, with D possibly called TRBD1 or TRBD2 (5 bases each). The CDR3 is 13 residues long. Per the germline V gene, CDR1 is MNHNS and CDR2 is SASEGT. V lost 9 bases, J lost 2 bases, and 12 bases lay in between. This CDR3 is CASRDPPTDTQYF. CDR3 in DNA: TGTGCCAGTCGGGACCCCCCCACAGATACGCAGTATTTT.

At least ten counts were recorded for this clonotype. The chain uses TRBV28 and TRBJ2-7; TRBD2 is a possible D gene (6 bases). The CDR3 consists of 21 residues. From germline, CDR1 is MDHEN and CDR2 SYDVKM. V was cut by 3 bases and J by 0 bases, with 30 bases left in between. In DNA form, the CDR3 reads TGTGCCAGCAGTTTTGACCTCGTCTCTCCGGGACTGATAATAAGCTCCTACGAGCAGTACTTC. Its protein is CASSFDLVSPGLIISSYEQYF.

This clonotype has just a few counts. A much larger clone lies a single base off, so this may be a read error. The conserved phenylalanine or tryptophan is not found at the CDR3 terminus, so this likely reflects a read error. The rearrangement joins TRBV20-1 to TRBJ2-3, with TRBD1 as a possible D gene (6 bases). V lost 6 bases, J lost 6 bases, and 22 bases lay in between. The CDR3 runs 15 residues. In germline, CDR1 is DFQATT, CDR2 SNEGSKA (reference sequence). The CDR3 nucleotides read TGCAGTGCCAAGAAAGCAGGGGCATCTGGGGATACGCAGTATCTC. Its translation: CSAKKAGASGDTQYL.

This clonotype came up many times. The chain uses TRBV11-2 and TRBJ2-1; D is possibly TRBD1 or TRBD2 (5 bases each). The CDR3 length is 17 residues. CDR1 is SGHAT, CDR2 FQNNGV, per germline. Trimming removed 6 bases from V and 5 bases from J, with 23 bases in between. CDR3 nucleotide sequence: TGTGCCAGCAGTCTTGTTAGGGGCGGGCCGATGAACAATGAGCAGTTCTTC. The encoded protein is CASSLVRGGPMNNEQFF. The full variable domain, its missing parts supplied by reference TRBV11-2 and TRBJ2-1, is EAGVAQSPRYKIIEKRQSVAFWCNPISGHATLYWYQQILGQGPKLLIQFQNNGVVDDSQLPKDRFSAERLKGVDSTLKIQPAKLEDSAVYLCASSLVRGGPMNNEQFFGPGTRLTVL.

This clonotype was seen many times. The chain joins TRBV6-5 to TRBJ1-5; weak D call: TRBD1 (6 bases). The germline V gene has CDR1 MNHEY and CDR2 SVGAGI. With 6 bases removed from V and 5 bases from J, the gap between germline ends came to 8 bases. This CDR3 has 12 residues. CDR3 sequence reads: CASRTGHQPQHF. The CDR3 DNA reads TGTGCCAGCAGGACAGGTCATCAGCCCCAGCATTTT.

This clonotype was recorded many times. J is TRBJ1-1 and V is TRBV6-1; D unclear. V shed 6 bases and J shed 8 bases, with 22 bases lying between them. The CDR3 spans 15 residues. CDR1 is MNHNS, CDR2 SASEGT, per germline. The CDR3 region is CASRFSAPSIEEAFF. The CDR3 nucleotides are TGTGCCAGCAGGTTCAGTGCCCCGAGTATCGAAGAAGCTTTCTTT.

This clonotype was seen repeatedly, ten times or more. V is TRBV3-1 and J is TRBJ2-1, with 9 bases lining up with TRBD2. The J segment lost 8 bases and the V segment lost 5 bases, leaving 4 bases of the junction unmatched. This CDR3 is built from 13 residues. CDR1 LGHDT and CDR2 YNNKEL come from the germline V gene (reference sequence). In DNA form, the CDR3 reads TGTGCCAGCAGCACCCGGACTAGCGATGAGCAGTTCTTC. It yields the protein CASSTRTSDEQFF.

This clonotype was seen repeatedly, ten times or more. The chain uses TRBV12-5 and TRBJ1-4; the D is unclear. The CDR3 covers 12 residues. V lost 6 bases to trimming and J lost 7 bases, with 9 bases between them. The V gene's germline CDR1 is LGHNT and CDR2 FRNRAP. CDR3 in amino acids: CASGPRGEKLFF. CDR3 in DNA: TGTGCTAGTGGCCCTCGCGGTGAAAAACTGTTTTTT.

At least ten counts were recorded for this clonotype. V usage is TRBV7-9 and J usage is TRBJ2-1, with D perhaps TRBD1 (6 bases). The CDR3 has 11 amino acids. With 5 bases removed from V and 15 bases from J, the gap between germline ends came to 14 bases. From germline, CDR1 is SEHNR and CDR2 FQNEAQ (reference sequence). CDR3 sequence: CASSRDIQPFF. In DNA, the CDR3 is TGTGCCAGCAGCCGGGACATACAACCGTTCTTC.